This T cell receptor (beta chain) appears in the sequencing data of a study of cytomegalovirus exposure and HLA in healthy donors. V was pared by 2 bases and J by 5 bases, with 4 bases of the junction left unmatched. CDR3 length: 15 residues. Germline V gene data show CDR1 as MGHDK and CDR2 as SYGVNS. PCR employed 60 Vbeta and 13 Jbeta primers. Assay: immunoSEQ multiplex PCR; the TCRdb copy retains only in-frame clones and omits some. The sample table sets out tens of thousands of clones. This sequence joins TRBV25-1 and TRBJ2-1, with 9 bases matching TRBD1. The material sequenced was PBMCs. The source is a man between 18 and 35 years old in good health and CMV-seropositive. The CDR3 here is CASSERGQGHNEQFF. CDR3 nucleotide sequence: TGTGCCAGCAGTGAAAGGGGACAGGGTCACAATGAGCAGTTCTTC.